This record covers a single T cell receptor (beta chain). Its antigen remains unidentified. The sample holds no much larger clone one base away, and base qualities are not on file. These data come from a study of CD8 T cells in ankylosing spondylitis (dated 2017 in TCRdb). For the study in its entirety: T cell receptor beta repertoires were profiled in healthy donors and ankylosing spondylitis patients so that disease-linked TCR variants could be found. The full study cohort comprised around 25 ankylosing spondylitis patients and about a hundred healthy donors. Peripheral blood was sampled, and synovial fluid was also collected from ankylosing spondylitis patients. Here is what the overall study found, with its caveats: The disease-linked clones were reported as significantly enriched in matched synovial fluid samples from ankylosing spondylitis patients. The disease-linked clones had a CD8+ phenotype and were found at relatively low frequencies in peripheral blood. Some of the motif variants had been reported before in the synovial fluid and blood of reactive arthritis patients, a finding that suggests common disease-initiation mechanisms. Blood from ankylosing spondylitis patients appeared to be characterized by a TCR beta motif made up of under ten highly homologous amino acid variants.

Sequencing took place on an Illumina HiSeq 2500. Quantitative 5'-RACE with molecular barcodes was the method used to prepare the TCR beta libraries. The study's processing was this. A new computational method, built on a probabilistic model of VDJ rearrangement, was used to identify disease-linked TCR variants. The public sequencing data were trimmed at Q25 with fastp and processed into clonotypes with MiXCR by TCRdb, which kept only in-frame beta chains. Rows matching on CDR3 protein sequence are summarized as one entry with the most common DNA and genes. TCRdb, not the original authors, processed these V and J calls. The sample data list approximately 150,000 distinct CDR3 sequences, and 25% to 35% of these were observed just once. The leading ten clones occupy 6% of the sample. Taken from cysteine to phenylalanine, the CDR3 has 13 residues. The CDR3 DNA has 39 bases and is translated from base 1. Via the germline V gene, CDR1 is MNHEY and CDR2 SVGAGI. Trimming takes 4 bases from V and 4 bases from J, and the germline ends sit 8 bases apart.

Synovial fluid samples were matched to blood samples from the same ankylosing spondylitis patients. This receptor was taken from a male donor with ankylosing spondylitis. The chain was built from TRBV6-5 and TRBJ1-5; too little of a D gene remains to name it. The specimen was synovial fluid, either unsorted or a sorted T cell fraction (not recorded which). The DNA sequence follows: TGTGCCAGCAGTTGGACTCATAATCAGCCCCAGCATTTT. This sequence encodes CASSWTHNQPQHF.